This T cell receptor beta chain was sequenced during a study of blood T cell repertoires in COVID-19. The method was immunoSEQ multiplex PCR; TCRdb's version includes in-frame clones alone and lacks a portion of them. Here the sample spans roughly 200,000 clones, roughly 89% being singletons. CDR1 MRHNA and CDR2 SNTAGT come from the germline V gene. V was shortened by 4 bases and J by 1 base, with 12 bases between the two germline ends. CDR3 length equals 15 residues. The rearrangement joins TRBV6-4 to TRBJ2-3, with a weak D call TRBD1 (5 bases). The receptor's source is a woman in her twenties or thirties who had been exposed to COVID-19. The sequenced sample was PBMCs or T cells enriched from blood (not recorded which). This chain's CDR3 is CASSVKGAGTDTQYF. CDR3 sequence (DNA): TGTGCCAGCAGTGTAAAAGGGGCAGGCACAGATACGCAGTATTTT.